The 17 T cell receptor beta chains below come from one sample, sequenced in a study of T cell responses to AZD1222 COVID-19 vaccine. Some clones are missing from TCRdb's copy, which holds only in-frame ones; the method was immunoSEQ multiplex PCR. The sample lists around 180,000 clones, 87% occurring once. The sequences come from peripheral blood, collected on day 0 of AZD1222 vaccination. These receptors originate from an adult in good health.

This chain links TRBV28 with TRBJ2-5; 8 bases map to TRBD1. The germline CDR1 and CDR2 sequences are MDHEN and SYDVKM. The CDR3 has 15 residues. The ends lost 6 bases at V and 0 bases at J; junction bases unmatched: 6. The CDR3: CASRPGQVYQETQYF. For the CDR3, the DNA is TGTGCCAGCAGGCCGGGACAGGTGTACCAAGAGACCCAGTACTTC.

The chain joins TRBV27 to TRBJ2-7; D ambiguous. V was trimmed by 4 bases and J by 2 bases, leaving 18 bases between them. The CDR3 extends over 16 amino acids. Germline V gene lookup returns CDR1 MNHEY and CDR2 SMNVEV (reference sequence). The CDR3, as DNA: TGTGCCAGCAGTTCTTCCCCCCGGACCCTCACCTACGAGCAGTACTTC. Its protein product is CASSSSPRTLTYEQYF.

The chain has TRBV14 and TRBJ1-4; 9 bases line up with TRBD1. V dropped 2 bases and J dropped 13; count of bases not matched to a gene: 8. The length of the CDR3 is 14 residues. The germline CDR1 and CDR2 sequences are SGHDN and FVKESK. The CDR3 reads CASSQTGGVSRLFF. The DNA of the CDR3 is TGTGCCAGCAGCCAAACAGGGGGCGTATCGCGACTGTTTTTT.

A note on this clone: A junction end diverges from the germline sequence, so it may reflect a read error. The chain uses TRBV5-1 and TRBJ2-7, with 10 bases lining up with TRBD2. In germline, CDR1 is SGHRS, CDR2 YFSETQ. CDR3 length equals 16 residues. CDR3 bases: TGCGCCAGCAGCTTGGGAACTAGCGGGATCTCTTACGGGCAGTACTTC. Its translation is CASSLGTSGISYGQYF.

This chain joins TRBV2 and TRBJ2-2, with D tentatively TRBD1 or TRBD2 (5 bases each). V dropped 4 bases and J dropped 6 bases, with 9 bases sitting between them. The CDR3 contains 13 residues. Looked up from germline, CDR1 is SNHLY and CDR2 is FYNNEI. The CDR3 here is CASSAWGSGELFF. DNA for the CDR3: TGTGCCAGCAGTGCGTGGGGGTCCGGGGAGCTGTTTTTT.

With regard to this clone: A read error may account for a junction end that differs from germline. Other DNA sequences in the same sample also yield this CDR3. The chain recombines TRBV3-1 (or the pseudogene TRBV3-2) with TRBJ1-1; D ambiguous. Germline lookup yields CDR1 LGHDT and CDR2 YNNKEL (reference sequence). This CDR3 is built from 15 residues. The CDR3, as DNA: TGTGCTAGCAGCCCTTTGCTACGAGTGAACACTGAAGCTTTCTTT. As protein: CASSPLLRVNTEAFF.

V gene TRBV11-2 combines with J gene TRBJ1-5; D call uncertain. The germline V gene encodes CDR1 SGHAT and CDR2 FQNNGV. The CDR3 extends over 13 amino acids. Trimming left V 6 bases short and J 4 bases short, with 10 bases between. This CDR3 reads CASSWALNQPQHF. CDR3 sequence (DNA): TGTGCCAGCAGTTGGGCGTTAAATCAGCCCCAGCATTTT.

The chain's CDR3 is CASSLPGQGSIGSPLHF. CDR3 nucleotide sequence: TGTGCCAGCTCCCTACCCGGACAGGGGAGTATCGGTTCACCCCTCCACTTT. This rearrangement joins TRBV18 to TRBJ1-6; 9 nucleotides line up with TRBD1. CDR1 is KGHSH and CDR2 is LQKENI in the germline V gene. V lost 6 bases to trimming and J lost 9 bases; unmatched junction nucleotides: 15. The CDR3 runs 17 residues.

The chain uses TRBV9 and TRBJ2-1; 10 nucleotides line up with TRBD2. The ends lost 3 bases at V and 9 bases at J; junction bases unmatched: 3. The CDR3 consists of 13 residues. Germline V CDR1 and CDR2: SGDLS, YYNGEE. The CDR3 region has the DNA TGTGCCAGCAGCGCTAGCGGGAGTGGTGAGCAGTTCTTC. It encodes CASSASGSGEQFF.

The chain couples TRBV3-1 (or the pseudogene TRBV3-2) to TRBJ1-4, with D possibly being TRBD1 (5 bases). V shed 4 bases and J shed 8 bases, with 8 bases lying between them. The V gene's germline CDR1 is LGHDT and CDR2 YNNKEL (reference sequence). The CDR3 is 12 amino acids. The CDR3 loop is CASSPGGEKLFF. The CDR3 region has the DNA TGTGCCAGCAGCCCCGGGGGAGAAAAACTGTTTTTT.

This clone was found a few times. V and J are TRBV4-1 and TRBJ1-1, with 10 bases aligning to TRBD1. The ends lost 6 bases at V and 1 base at J; junction bases unmatched: 5. Germline V gene sequence: CDR1 MGHRA, CDR2 YSYEKL. The CDR3 is made up of 15 amino acids. The CDR3 region has the DNA TGCGCCAGCAGACCGACAGGGGGCGCGAACACTGAAGCTTTCTTT. It encodes CASRPTGGANTEAFF.

The rearrangement uses TRBV7-9 and TRBJ2-3; 12 positions agree with TRBD1. J gave up 3 bases and V 4 bases, and 8 bases lay outside the gene matches. The germline CDR1 and CDR2 sequences are SEHNR and FQNEAQ (reference sequence). This CDR3 contains 17 residues. CDR3 coding DNA: TGTGCCAGCAGCTCAGCACCGGGACAGGGGGCAACAGATACGCAGTATTTT. It codes for CASSSAPGQGATDTQYF.

In the case of this clone: It is unclear where the CDR3 begins or ends on the DNA, so no DNA is shown, and the CDR3 is as TCRdb lists it. The genes are TRBV6-2 or TRBV6-3 and TRBJ2-2; whether TRBD2, the table's D call, matches the DNA was not checked. The CDR3 is 16 residues long, ends included. Germline V gene lookup returns CDR1 MNHEY and CDR2 SVGEGT. This CDR3 is CASSSSTRGTAGELFF.

The J gene is TRBJ1-6, the V gene TRBV14; D ambiguous. The CDR3 has 11 residues. Trimming pared 2 bases from V and 16 bases from J, leaving 9 bases between. Germline CDR1 SGHDN, CDR2 FVKESK. For the CDR3, the DNA is TGTGCCAGCAGCCAATACGAGGGACTCCACTTT. Protein product: CASSQYEGLHF. Full variable domain (missing parts from reference TRBV14 and TRBJ1-6): EAGVTQFPSHSVIEKGQTVTLRCDPISGHDNLYWYRRVMGKEIKFLLHFVKESKQDESGMPNNRFLAERTGGTYSTLKVQPAELEDSGVYFCASSQYEGLHFGNGTRLTVT.

The chain couples TRBV11-2 to TRBJ1-5, with no clear D. Trimming shortened V by 3 bases and J by 4 bases, and 4 bases separated the two germline ends. Germline lookup yields CDR1 SGHAT and CDR2 FQNNGV. The CDR3 is made up of 12 amino acids. The CDR3 protein is CASSFENQPQHF. CDR3 bases: TGTGCCAGCAGCTTTGAAAATCAGCCCCAGCATTTT.

V and J are TRBV6-5 and TRBJ1-4, with D perhaps TRBD1 (5 bases). The CDR3 runs to 15 residues. Per germline, CDR1 MNHEY and CDR2 SVGAGI. V was cut by 6 bases and J by 4 bases, with 15 bases left in between. In DNA form, the CDR3 reads TGTGCCAGCAGCCTCCGGGGACTGGGTAATGAAAAACTGTTTTTT. Residues: CASSLRGLGNEKLFF.

This clone came up once. The genes are TRBV29-1 and TRBJ1-2; no reliable D call. Germline V gene data show CDR1 as SQVTM and CDR2 as ANQGSEA. The V end lost 1 base, the J end lost 3 bases, and 15 bases lay between the germline ends. This CDR3 has 15 amino acids. CDR3 bases: TGCAGCGTTGAAGGCTGGATCGGTCCATACTATGGCTACACCTTC. Amino acids: CSVEGWIGPYYGYTF.